This TCR beta chain was observed in a study of cytomegalovirus exposure and HLA in healthy donors. General study points: Later on, a genetic analysis was performed. It linked a missense variant in DCLRE1C with V- and J-gene trimming of TCR beta.

Nominally healthy donors were sampled, though unrecorded immune exposures were likely. PCR primers comprised 60 Vbeta and 13 Jbeta primers. Repertoires were generated with immunoSEQ multiplex PCR, while TCRdb's copy carries only in-frame clones and drops some. The sample has 120,000 or so clones, 80% seen once; the top ten hold about 3.3%. This clone was seen once. Its specificity is not known. This receptor was identified in a male donor in good health and CMV-seronegative. The sample comprised PBMCs.

The CDR3 loop is CASSAPTGSHFDEQYF. The CDR3 nucleotides read TGCGCCAGCAGCGCCCCCACAGGGTCCCATTTCGACGAGCAGTACTTC. J is TRBJ2-7 and V is TRBV5-1; possibly TRBD1 for D (6 bases). V lost 4 bases and J lost 5, with 22 bases in between. The CDR3 spans 16 residues. Germline CDR1 and CDR2: SGHRS and YFSETQ.